The 30 T cell receptor beta chains below all came from one sample that was sequenced in a study of T cells in Graves' hyperthyroidism and ophthalmopathy. TCR beta CDR3 regions were amplified from RNA. First-round RT-PCR of the TCR CDR3 relied on the HTBI primer set. A single record per CDR3 protein comes from TCRdb applying MiXCR to the multiplex PCR reads. The repertoire holds roughly 700,000 distinct CDR3 sequences, roughly a third seen once, with about a third in the top ten. Sample: blood. These receptors all stem from a woman aged 40 to 55 with Graves' hyperthyroidism.

Many counts were recorded for this clonotype. The CDR3 bases are TGTGCCAGTACCTCCCTCGAGGGATTCTATGGCTACACCTTC. The encoded protein is CASTSLEGFYGYTF. The gene calls are TRBV19 and TRBJ1-2; no definite D call. Trimming removed 7 bases at V and 4 bases at J, with 16 bases between. The CDR3 covers 14 residues. The germline gives CDR1 LNHDA, CDR2 SQIVND (reference sequence). The full variable domain, completed using reference TRBV19 and TRBJ1-2, is DGGITQSPKYLFRKEGQNVTLSCEQNLNHDAMYWYRQDPGQGLRLIYYSQIVNDFQKGDIAEGYSVSREKKESFPLTVTSAQKNPTAFYLCASTSLEGFYGYTFGSGTRLTVV.

V gene TRBV19 combines with J gene TRBJ2-7; D is perhaps TRBD1 (6 bases). In germline, CDR1 is LNHDA, CDR2 SQIVND (reference sequence). This CDR3 spans 14 amino acids. Trimming took off 7 bases at V and 0 bases at J, with 13 bases between the two ends. In DNA form, the CDR3 reads TGTGCCAGTACCCCCGGACAGAGCTCCTACGAGCAGTACTTC. This codes for CASTPGQSSYEQYF.

The rearrangement uses TRBV4-3 and TRBJ2-2, with D possibly called TRBD1 or TRBD2 (5 bases each). Germline CDR1 is LGHNA and CDR2 is YSLEER. V shed 6 bases and J shed 4 bases, with 18 bases lying between them. The CDR3 is 16 residues long. The CDR3 sequence: CASSSSGPILTGELFF. In DNA, the CDR3 is TGCGCCAGCAGTTCCTCGGGGCCGATCCTCACCGGGGAGCTGTTTTTT.

For this clonotype: This may stem from a read error, because a much larger clone lies one nucleotide away. The gene calls are TRBV6-1 and TRBJ1-5, with D maybe TRBD1 (5 bases). CDR1 and CDR2 (germline): MNHNS, SASEGT. The ends were cut back, 6 bases at V and 5 bases at J, with 11 bases in the middle. CDR3 length: 13 amino acids. In DNA, the CDR3 is TGTGCCAGCAGATTTGGGACGGATCAGCCCCAGCATTTT. Encoded protein: CASRFGTDQPQHF.

In its sample, this clonotype was seen a few times. This chain joins TRBV20-1 and TRBJ2-5; D ambiguous. CDR1 DFQATT and CDR2 SNEGSKA come from the germline V gene (reference sequence). Trimming shortened V by 5 bases and J by 2 bases, and 27 bases separated the two germline ends. The CDR3 is 18 amino acids. The CDR3 reads CSAQDHLLGLVRQETQYF. The DNA of the CDR3 is TGCAGTGCTCAAGACCACCTATTAGGGCTCGTACGACAAGAGACCCAGTACTTC.

The rearrangement links TRBV30 to TRBJ2-5, with a possible D match to TRBD2 (5 bases). The germline V gene has CDR1 GTSNPN and CDR2 SVGIG (reference sequence). Trimming pared 1 base from V and 5 bases from J, leaving 14 bases between. This CDR3 contains 14 residues. The CDR3, as DNA: TGTGCCTGGAGTGGCGAGGGAGTTGGCGAGACCCAGTACTTC. Its translation: CAWSGEGVGETQYF. Supplemented by reference TRBV30 and TRBJ2-5, the full variable domain reads SQTIHQWPATLVQPVGSPLSLECTVEGTSNPNLYWYRQAAGRGLQLLFYSVGIGQISSEVPQNLSASRPQDRQFILSSKKLLLSDSGFYLCAWSGEGVGETQYFGPGTRLLVL.

This clonotype was seen a handful of times. The V call is TRBV7-9, the J call TRBJ1-1, with no clear D. V was clipped by 5 bases and J by 2 bases, with 15 bases between them. The V gene's germline CDR1 is SEHNR and CDR2 FQNEAQ (reference sequence). The CDR3 covers 15 residues. CDR3 sequence reads: CASSRNSDLNTEAFF. In DNA, the CDR3 is TGTGCCAGCAGCAGAAATTCCGACCTCAACACTGAAGCTTTCTTT. Complete variable domain (other parts from reference TRBV7-9 and TRBJ1-1): DTGVSQNPRHKITKRGQNVTFRCDPISEHNRLYWYRQTLGQGPEFLTYFQNEAQLEKSRLLSDRFSAERPKGSFSTLEIQRTEQGDSAMYLCASSRNSDLNTEAFFGQGTRLTVV.

This chain links TRBV20-1 with TRBJ2-7, with D tentatively TRBD1 (6 bases). Germline values: CDR1 DFQATT, CDR2 SNEGSKA (reference sequence). Trimming pared 0 bases from V and 3 bases from J, leaving 18 bases between. The CDR3 runs 16 residues. The DNA for the CDR3 is TGCAGTGCTAGAGATGGGGGCAGTCTACTGCGCTACGAGCAGTACTTC. Protein: CSARDGGSLLRYEQYF.

J is TRBJ2-7 and V is TRBV20-1, with 10 bases aligning to TRBD2. Germline-derived CDR1 and CDR2 are DFQATT and SNEGSKA (reference sequence). This CDR3 region has 14 residues. V was pared by 7 bases and J by 2 bases, with 8 bases of the junction left unmatched. CDR3 protein: CSGISLAGTYEQYF. For the CDR3, the DNA is TGCAGTGGTATCTCACTAGCGGGAACCTACGAGCAGTACTTC.

The chain couples TRBV20-1 to TRBJ2-7; TRBD2 matches at 10 bases. This CDR3 is 15 amino acids long. V lost 2 bases and J lost 3; bases outside the gene matches: 7. Germline V gene sequence: CDR1 DFQATT, CDR2 SNEGSKA (reference sequence). CDR3 amino acids: CSARPLSSGGYEQYF. The CDR3 DNA follows: TGCAGTGCTAGACCCCTGTCTAGCGGGGGCTACGAGCAGTACTTC.

The chain is built from TRBV12-3 or TRBV12-4 and TRBJ1-1; D not certain. V was trimmed by 5 bases and J by 1 base, leaving 20 bases between them. The length of the CDR3 is 17 residues. The CDR3 here is CASSQTGGLGPNTEAFF. DNA of the CDR3: TGTGCCAGCAGTCAGACGGGAGGTTTGGGCCCGAACACTGAAGCTTTCTTT.

This clonotype was seen ten or more times. The rearrangement joins TRBV29-1 to TRBJ2-7; D might be TRBD2 (5 bases). CDR3 length: 16 amino acids. Germline V gives CDR1 SQVTM, CDR2 ANQGSEA. V lost 2 bases and J lost 0, with 17 bases in between. The CDR3 reads CSVELVPGDGSYEQYF. The CDR3 DNA sequence: TGCAGCGTTGAATTGGTGCCCGGGGATGGCTCCTACGAGCAGTACTTC.

The chain recombines TRBV4-2 with TRBJ1-6, with a weak D call TRBD1 (6 bases). The CDR3 covers 14 residues. CDR1 and CDR2 (germline): LGHNA, YNFKEQ. V lost 3 bases, J lost 14 bases, and 17 bases lay in between. Here the CDR3 DNA reads TGTGCCAGCAGCCAGGGGCAGGGGTCCATAACCCTCCACTTT. Protein product: CASSQGQGSITLHF.

This rearrangement joins TRBV19 to TRBJ2-7; 7 bases line up with TRBD2. Trimming at V came to 5 bases and at J to 5 bases, leaving 12 bases not matched to a gene. The CDR3 has 15 amino acids. Germline-derived CDR1 and CDR2 are LNHDA and SQIVND (reference sequence). CDR3 sequence reads: CASSPRTAGVNEQYF. CDR3 DNA: TGTGCCAGTAGTCCTCGGACGGCGGGGGTTAACGAGCAGTACTTC.

This clonotype was detected only a few times. The rearrangement joins TRBV12-3 or TRBV12-4 to TRBJ2-2; D is perhaps TRBD2 (5 bases). The CDR3 is 20 residues long. V shed 3 bases and J shed 0 bases, with 23 bases lying between them. Here the CDR3 DNA reads TGTGCCAGCAGTTTGAGGGAATGGAGCGGTTACTCCGCGAACACCGGGGAGCTGTTTTTT. This encodes CASSLREWSGYSANTGELFF.

The rearrangement joins TRBV9 to TRBJ1-4; 9 nucleotides agree with TRBD1. Germline CDR1 and CDR2: SGDLS and YYNGEE. Trimming took 5 bases from V and 8 from J; bases not matched to a gene: 7. This CDR3 spans 14 amino acids. DNA for the CDR3: TGTGCCAGCAGTAAACAGGGGGCTGGAGAAAAACTGTTTTTT. Amino acid sequence: CASSKQGAGEKLFF.

Of note for this clonotype: This may stem from a read error, because a much larger clone lies one nucleotide away. The rearrangement links TRBV7-9 to TRBJ1-2; unclear D gene. This CDR3 region has 13 residues. The germline CDR1 and CDR2 sequences are SEHNR and FQNEAQ (reference sequence). As DNA, the CDR3 is TGTGCCAGCAGCCCAGTGCCGAACTATAGCTACACCTTC. Its translation is CASSPVPNYSYTF. The variable domain in full, with the rest retrieved from reference TRBV7-9 and TRBJ1-2, is DTGVSQNPRHKITKRGQNVTFRCDPISEHNRLYWYRQTLGQGPEFLTYFQNEAQLEKSRLLSDRFSAERPKGSFSTLEIQRTEQGDSAMYLCASSPVPNYSYTFGSGTRLTVV.

In this sample, this clonotype turned up a few times. The chain links TRBV6-5 to TRBJ1-2; no clear D. V shed 2 bases and J shed 5 bases, with 9 bases lying between them. Germline lookup yields CDR1 MNHEY and CDR2 SVGAGI. The CDR3 runs to 13 residues. The DNA for the CDR3 is TGTGCCAGCAGTTACGGCAGCAAGTATGGCTACACCTTC. Translation gives CASSYGSKYGYTF.

The V call is TRBV24-1, the J call TRBJ2-7, with D hard to call. With 11 bases removed from V and 5 bases from J, the gap between germline ends came to 15 bases. The V gene's germline CDR1 is KGHDR and CDR2 SFDVKD. The CDR3 consists of 12 residues. The CDR3 spells CASSRSNNEQYF. The CDR3 nucleotides are TGTGCCAGCTCGCGGTCGAACAACGAGCAGTACTTC.

This clonotype was observed a handful of times. The CDR3 spells CASSIPNGRISGNTIYF. The DNA of the CDR3 is TGTGCCAGTAGTATCCCGAACGGAAGGATCTCTGGAAACACCATATATTTT. J is TRBJ1-3 and V is TRBV19, with D hard to call. This CDR3 comprises 17 residues. V shed 3 bases and J shed 0 bases, with 15 bases lying between them. The germline V gene has CDR1 LNHDA and CDR2 SQIVND (reference sequence).

This clonotype was seen more than once but under ten times. One end of the junction fails to match germline, which may point to a read error. V usage is TRBV6-5 and J usage is TRBJ1-1; TRBD1 is a possible D gene (5 bases). CDR1 is MNHEY and CDR2 is SVGAGI in the germline V gene. The CDR3 covers 14 residues. The CDR3 coding sequence is TGTGCCAGCTGTTATACCAGGGTGAACACTGAAGCTTTCTTT. This codes for CASCYTRVNTEAFF.

To note about this clonotype: A much larger clone differs by one base, so this may be a read error. The chain has TRBV24-1 and TRBJ2-5; D ambiguous. Germline-derived CDR1 and CDR2 are KGHDR and SFDVKD. V shed 4 bases and J shed 0 bases, with 5 bases lying between them. This CDR3 region has 13 residues. The CDR3 nucleotides read TGTGCCACCAGTGACGGAAACCAAGAGACCCAGTACTTC. Translating gives CATSDGNQETQYF.

In this sample, this clonotype turned up many times. The gene calls are TRBV7-2 and TRBJ1-1; D is perhaps TRBD1 (5 bases). V gave up 3 bases and J gave up 11 bases, with 10 bases separating them. The CDR3 length is 11 residues. Germline values: CDR1 SGHTA, CDR2 FQGNSA. The CDR3 region is CASSLGVGAFF. CDR3 DNA sequence: TGTGCCAGCAGCTTGGGGGTTGGGGCTTTCTTT.

This clonotype has a count of ten or more. This chain uses TRBV19 with TRBJ1-4; D call uncertain. The V end was cut by 6 bases, the J end by 3 bases, with 14 bases between. In germline, CDR1 is LNHDA, CDR2 SQIVND (reference sequence). CDR3 length: 15 residues. The CDR3 loop reads CASSKGRTSNEKLFF. The CDR3 DNA follows: TGTGCCAGTAGCAAAGGACGGACTTCTAATGAAAAACTGTTTTTT.

This clonotype appeared many times. CDR3 coding DNA: TGTGCCAGCAGCTCGCAGGGTGCAAGCTCCTACGAGCAGTACTTC. Protein sequence: CASSSQGASSYEQYF. The rearrangement uses TRBV7-2 and TRBJ2-7; a possible D gene is TRBD1 (5 bases). CDR1 is SGHTA and CDR2 is FQGNSA in the germline V gene. The CDR3 runs 15 residues. Trimming pared 4 bases from V and 0 bases from J, leaving 13 bases between.

The rearrangement joins TRBV16 to TRBJ1-1; D not certain. This CDR3 has 13 residues. Germline assignment: CDR1 KGHSY and CDR2 FQNENV. Trimming took off 2 bases at V and 5 bases at J, with 9 bases between the two ends. The CDR3 DNA is TGTGCCAGCAGCCAAGTAAGTGGGACTGAAGCTTTCTTT. Translation gives CASSQVSGTEAFF.

As to this clonotype: This probably arose from a read error, given a far larger clone one base away. The V and J genes are TRBV7-2 and TRBJ2-7; 7 bases align to TRBD2. The ends lost 3 bases at V and 3 bases at J; junction bases unmatched: 2. In germline, CDR1 is SGHTA, CDR2 FQGNSA. CDR3 size: 13 residues. In DNA form, the CDR3 reads TGTGCCAGCAGCTTCGCGGGGGTCTACGAGCAGTACTTC. This gives the protein CASSFAGVYEQYF.

On this clonotype itself: Being one base from a much bigger clone, this may be a read error. This chain links TRBV7-2 with TRBJ2-7; the D gene is possibly TRBD1 (5 bases). Germline CDR1 reads SGHTA; CDR2 reads FQGNSA. The CDR3 totals 14 residues. This CDR3 reads CVSSFYGASYEQYF. As DNA, the CDR3 is TGTGTCAGCAGCTTTTATGGGGCTTCCTACGAGCAGTACTTC.

The CDR3 DNA reads as TGTGCCAGCAGCTCCCCGGGACAGGGCCAACCCTATGGCTACACCTTC. Translation gives CASSSPGQGQPYGYTF. This chain joins TRBV7-9 and TRBJ1-2, with 9 positions matching TRBD1. The CDR3 covers 16 residues. Trimming took 4 bases from V and 4 from J; bases not matched to a gene: 10. Germline V lookup: CDR1 SEHNR, CDR2 FQNEAQ (reference sequence).

This clonotype was seen more than once but under ten times. The chain couples TRBV14 to TRBJ1-1, with D perhaps matching TRBD1 (5 bases). The germline V gene encodes CDR1 SGHDN and CDR2 FVKESK. This CDR3 comprises 15 residues. V lost 6 bases and J lost 8, with 22 bases in between. CDR3 nucleotide sequence: TGTGCCAGCAGTCTCCTATCGGGCAGGGTTGCCGAAGCTTTCTTT. It codes for CASSLLSGRVAEAFF.